This is a list of T cell receptor beta chains from one sample in a study of blood T cells in healthy people across ages. TCRdb reanalysed the 5' RACE reads using MiXCR and keeps one entry per CDR3 protein. The sample carries approximately 780,000 distinct CDR3 sequences, around 24% recorded once. This sample was also put to use in a study of T cells of mothers and their children.

The sample taken for sequencing was blood. These receptors all come from a boy younger than 18 in good health. The CDR3 runs from the conserved cysteine through the conserved F or W. A D gene is named only where the DNA matches it firmly. Expanded clones get a size class; other rows say once, few or many, or leave the size out.

j_call: TRBJ2-1
v_call: TRBV20-1
d_call: NA
clone_size: few
cdr3_aa: CSARVPGPPSYNEQFF
cdr3_nt: TGCAGTGCTAGAGTTCCGGGCCCGCCCTCCTACAATGAGCAGTTCTTC

j_call: TRBJ2-3
v_call: TRBV7-2
d_call: TRBD2
clone_size: few
cdr3_aa: CASSLRGRRGGPGTDTQYF
cdr3_nt: TGTGCCAGCAGCCTTCGGGGGCGGCGGGGGGGGCCAGGTACAGATACGCAGTATTTT

j_call: TRBJ1-4
v_call: TRBV7-9
d_call: TRBD1
clone_size: NA
cdr3_aa: CASSSRTGELKEKLFF
cdr3_nt: TGTGCCAGCAGCTCGCGGACAGGGGAACTCAAGGAAAAACTGTTTTTT

j_call: TRBJ2-6
v_call: TRBV7-8
d_call: NA
clone_size: NA
cdr3_aa: CASSHAGSRAGANVLTF
cdr3_nt: TGTGCCAGCAGCCACGCGGGCTCGAGGGCAGGGGCCAACGTCCTGACTTTC

j_call: TRBJ2-3
v_call: TRBV5-1
d_call: NA
clone_size: NA
cdr3_aa: CASSLDGGANTDTQYF
cdr3_nt: TGCGCCAGCAGCTTGGACGGCGGGGCTAACACAGATACGCAGTATTTT

j_call: TRBJ2-6
v_call: TRBV7-9
d_call: NA
clone_size: few
cdr3_aa: CASSSETNSGANVLTF
cdr3_nt: TGTGCCAGCAGCTCCGAAACGAACTCTGGGGCCAACGTCCTGACTTTC

j_call: TRBJ1-2
v_call: TRBV19
d_call: NA
clone_size: NA
cdr3_aa: CASDPGVHYGYTF
cdr3_nt: TGTGCCAGTGACCCCGGAGTTCACTATGGCTACACCTTC

j_call: TRBJ1-6
v_call: TRBV29-1
d_call: NA
clone_size: NA
cdr3_aa: CSVEGQDSPLHF
cdr3_nt: TGCAGCGTGGAGGGACAAGATTCACCCCTCCACTTT

j_call: TRBJ2-5
v_call: TRBV18
d_call: TRBD1
clone_size: NA
cdr3_aa: CASSPRQGNEETQYF
cdr3_nt: TGTGCCAGCTCGCCAAGACAGGGGAACGAAGAGACCCAGTACTTC

j_call: TRBJ2-5
v_call: TRBV6-5
d_call: TRBD1
clone_size: NA
cdr3_aa: CASSYSLQGAGETQYF
cdr3_nt: TGTGCCAGCAGTTACTCGTTACAGGGGGCCGGAGAGACCCAGTACTTC

j_call: TRBJ2-7
v_call: TRBV28
d_call: NA
clone_size: few
cdr3_aa: CASGAYEQYF
cdr3_nt: TGTGCCAGCGGCGCGTACGAGCAGTACTTC

j_call: TRBJ2-1
v_call: TRBV11-2
d_call: TRBD2
clone_size: few
cdr3_aa: CASSPSGGVTNEQFF
cdr3_nt: TGTGCCAGCAGCCCTAGCGGGGGCGTAACCAATGAGCAGTTCTTC

j_call: TRBJ2-5
v_call: TRBV5-6
d_call: NA
clone_size: NA
cdr3_aa: CASSLRPGVSETQYF
cdr3_nt: TGTGCCAGCAGCCTCCGCCCCGGCGTCTCAGAGACCCAGTACTTC